The rows below give T cell receptor beta chains drawn from one sample of a study of cytomegalovirus exposure and HLA in healthy donors. Sequencing was performed with immunoSEQ multiplex PCR; in TCRdb, only in-frame clones are kept and a portion is missing. The sample shows 220,000 or so clones, 80% to 90% of them seen only once. The sequenced sample was PBMCs. The receptors originated from a woman aged 18-29 years in good health and CMV-seropositive. The CDR3 runs from the conserved cysteine through the conserved F or W. A D gene is named only where the DNA matches it firmly. Some rows mark clone size as missing; the rest say once, few, many or name a class of expanded clone.

TRBJ2-3 | TRBV5-1 | - | - | TGCGCCAGCAGCTTAGGAGGGTGGACAGATACGCAGTATTTT | CASSLGGWTDTQYF
TRBJ2-7 | TRBV6-1 | - | TRBD1 | TGTGCCAGCAGGACCCCGGGACAGGGCTACGAGCAGTACTTC | CASRTPGQGYEQYF
TRBJ1-1 | TRBV4-1 | - | - | TGCGCCAGCAGCGTAATCTCAGGGGAGACTGAAGCTTTCTTT | CASSVISGETEAFF
TRBJ2-7 | TRBV27 | - | - | TGTGCCAGCAGTTTTAACGGGGCCTACGAGCAGTACTTC | CASSFNGAYEQYF
TRBJ1-3 | TRBV4-1 | - | - | TGCGCCAGCAGCCGGTACAGGGCCTCTGGAAACACCATATATTTT | CASSRYRASGNTIYF
TRBJ2-7 | TRBV28 | - | TRBD2 | TGTGCCAGCAGTTTGTCCGATCTAGCGGGAGCCTACGAGCAGTACTTC | CASSLSDLAGAYEQYF
TRBJ1-1 | TRBV27 | - | TRBD1 | TGTGCCAGCAGTACGGACAGGGGGAACACTGAAGCTTTCTTT | CASSTDRGNTEAFF
TRBJ2-7 | TRBV29-1 | - | - | TGCAGCGCCAGCCGGCGCGGTGCCTACGAGCAGTACTTC | CSASRRGAYEQYF
TRBJ2-7 | TRBV18 | - | TRBD2 | TGTGCCAGCTCTCCCGGGACTAGCGACTACGAGCAGTACTTC | CASSPGTSDYEQYF
TRBJ2-1 | TRBV7-9 | - | TRBD2 | TGTGCCAGCAGCTCAGGACTAGCGGTTTACAATGAGCAGTTCTTC | CASSSGLAVYNEQFF
TRBJ1-1 | TRBV27 | - | TRBD1 | TGTGCCAGCAGTTTAAGGGGACAGGGGGCGAATTTTGAAGCTTTCTTT | CASSLRGQGANFEAFF
TRBJ2-7 | TRBV9 | few | TRBD1 | TGTGCCAGCAGCGGAGGTGATGGGACAGGATCCTACGAGCAGTACTTC | CASSGGDGTGSYEQYF
TRBJ2-7 | TRBV6-1 | - | - | TGTGCCAGCAGTGAATGGGACACCAGCTCCTACGAGCAGTACTTC | CASSEWDTSSYEQYF
TRBJ1-1 | TRBV11-2 | - | - | TGTGCCAGCAGCCCATCAGGGGCGAGCACTGAAGCTTTCTTT | CASSPSGASTEAFF
TRBJ1-3 | TRBV9 | - | - | TGTGCCAGCAGCGTAGCCTCAGGGTTGGGGCAAAACACCATATATTTT | CASSVASGLGQNTIYF
TRBJ2-7 | TRBV2 | - | - | TGTGCCAGCAGTGCGGGACACGTCGAGCAGTACTTC | CASSAGHVEQYF
TRBJ1-2 | TRBV5-6 | - | TRBD1 | TGTGCCAGCAGCTTGTGGGTGGAAGACAGGGGGCCCCCCTATGGCTACACCTTC | CASSLWVEDRGPPYGYTF
TRBJ1-5 | TRBV28 | - | - | TGTGCCAGCAGTTTCACCCCCGGTAGCAATCAGCCCCAGCATTTT | CASSFTPGSNQPQHF
TRBJ1-4 | TRBV30 | - | TRBD1 | TGTGCCTGGAGTGTCAAAACAGGGGGCCGAGAAAAACTGTTTTTT | CAWSVKTGGREKLFF
TRBJ1-5 | TRBV28 | - | - | TGTGCCAGCAATCTCAGGGTTCAGCCCCAGCATTTT | CASNLRVQPQHF
TRBJ1-2 | TRBV13 | - | - | TGTGCCAGCAGCCCCCGGGTATCTACTAACTATGGCTACACCTTC | CASSPRVSTNYGYTF
TRBJ1-2 | TRBV7-9 | - | - | TGTGCCAGCAGCTTAGCGGCGGGGGGGGCCGGGAATGGCTACACCTTC | CASSLAAGGAGNGYTF
TRBJ2-2 | TRBV7-9 | - | - | TGTGCCAGCAGCTATACAGGGGAGGCCGGGGAGCTGTTTTTT | CASSYTGEAGELFF
TRBJ2-7 | TRBV6-5 | once | TRBD1 | TGTGCCAGCAGTGACAGGGTTTTTCGGCAGTACTTC | CASSDRVFRQYF
TRBJ2-7 | TRBV28 | - | TRBD2 | TGTGCCAGCAGTTCCAGACTAGCGGGAGGGGGCTTGGCCTACGAGCAGTACTTC | CASSSRLAGGGLAYEQYF
TRBJ2-1 | TRBV9 | once | - | TGTGCCAGCAGCGTAACCCCTTGGACTAGGGGGGGCAATGAGCAGTTCTTC | CASSVTPWTRGGNEQFF
TRBJ2-7 | TRBV5-1 | - | - | TGCGCCAGCAGCTTGGCCGATACTTACTACGAGCAGTACTTC | CASSLADTYYEQYF
TRBJ2-7 | TRBV6-5 | - | - | TGTGCCAGCAGTTACAGTTACGAGCGGGAGCAGTACTTC | CASSYSYEREQYF
TRBJ2-1 | TRBV7-2 | - | - | TGTGCCAGCAGCTTAGTACACGACTCCTACAATGAGCAGTTCTTC | CASSLVHDSYNEQFF